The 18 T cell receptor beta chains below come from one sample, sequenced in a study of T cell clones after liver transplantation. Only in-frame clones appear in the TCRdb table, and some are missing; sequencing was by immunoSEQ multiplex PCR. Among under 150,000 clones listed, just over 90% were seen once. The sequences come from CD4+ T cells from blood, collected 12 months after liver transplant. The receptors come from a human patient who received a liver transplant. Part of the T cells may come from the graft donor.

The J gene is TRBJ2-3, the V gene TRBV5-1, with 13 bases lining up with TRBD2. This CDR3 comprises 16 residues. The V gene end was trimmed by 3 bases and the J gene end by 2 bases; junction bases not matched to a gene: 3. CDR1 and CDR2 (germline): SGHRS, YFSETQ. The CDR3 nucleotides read TGCGCCAGCAGCTGGGGACTAGCGGGGTACACAGATACGCAGTATTTT. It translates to CASSWGLAGYTDTQYF. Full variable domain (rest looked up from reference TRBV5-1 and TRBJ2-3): KAGVTQTPRYLIKTRGQQVTLSCSPISGHRSVSWYQQTPGQGLQFLFEYFSETQRNKGNFPGRFSGRQFSNSRSEMNVSTLELGDSALYLCASSWGLAGYTDTQYFGPGTRLTVL.

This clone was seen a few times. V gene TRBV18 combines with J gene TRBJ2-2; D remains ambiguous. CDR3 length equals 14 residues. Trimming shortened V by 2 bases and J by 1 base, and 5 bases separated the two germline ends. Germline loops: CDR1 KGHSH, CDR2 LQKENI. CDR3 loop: CASSPAMNTGELFF. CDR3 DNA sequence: TGTGCCAGCTCACCAGCTATGAACACCGGGGAGCTGTTTTTT.

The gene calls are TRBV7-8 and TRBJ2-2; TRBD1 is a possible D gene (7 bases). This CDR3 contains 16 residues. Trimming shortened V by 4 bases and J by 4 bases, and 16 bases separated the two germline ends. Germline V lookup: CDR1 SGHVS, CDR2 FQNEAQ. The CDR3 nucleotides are TGTGCCAGCAGCTGGGGAGGACAGGCGGTCACCGGGGAGCTGTTTTTT. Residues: CASSWGGQAVTGELFF.

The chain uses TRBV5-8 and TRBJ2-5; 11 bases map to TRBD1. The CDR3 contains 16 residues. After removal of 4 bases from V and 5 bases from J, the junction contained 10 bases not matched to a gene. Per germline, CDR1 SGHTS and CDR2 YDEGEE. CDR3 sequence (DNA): TGTGCCAGCAGCCCTGGACAGGGGGCGGGGTTGGAGACCCAGTACTTC. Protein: CASSPGQGAGLETQYF.

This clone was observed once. The CDR3, as DNA: TGTGCCAGTAGTATAGATCAGGGCAGGAGTGGCTACACCTTC. Translating gives CASSIDQGRSGYTF. V and J are TRBV19 and TRBJ1-2, with D possibly being TRBD1 (5 bases). In germline, CDR1 is LNHDA, CDR2 SQIVND (reference sequence). This CDR3 is built from 14 residues. Between the trimmed V and J ends, which lost 0 bases and 7 bases, there was a span of 12 bases.

DNA for the CDR3: TGTGCCAGCAGCTTTGACAGGGCCACTGAAGCTTTCTTT. Its translation: CASSFDRATEAFF. The V call is TRBV7-2, the J call TRBJ1-1; 7 nucleotides align to TRBD1. The CDR3 sequence is 13 residues long. V shed 3 bases and J 4 bases; nucleotides not matched to a gene: 2. Germline assignment: CDR1 SGHTA and CDR2 FQGNSA.

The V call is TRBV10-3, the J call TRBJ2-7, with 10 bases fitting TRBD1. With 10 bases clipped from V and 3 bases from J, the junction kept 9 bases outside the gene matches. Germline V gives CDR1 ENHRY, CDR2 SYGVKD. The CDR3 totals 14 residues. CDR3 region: CATWVGTGDYEQYF. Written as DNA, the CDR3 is TGTGCCACCTGGGTGGGGACAGGGGACTACGAGCAGTACTTC.

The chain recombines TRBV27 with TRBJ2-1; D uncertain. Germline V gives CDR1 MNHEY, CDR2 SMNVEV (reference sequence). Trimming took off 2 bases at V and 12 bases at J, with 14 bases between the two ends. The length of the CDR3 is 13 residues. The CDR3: CASSLLDGYGQFF. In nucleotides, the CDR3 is TGTGCCAGCAGTTTACTCGACGGTTATGGGCAGTTCTTC.

The chain's CDR3 is CASSPRLAGDEQFF. The CDR3 DNA follows: TGTGCCAGCAGCCCCAGACTAGCTGGGGATGAGCAGTTCTTC. The chain uses TRBV5-4 and TRBJ2-1; 7 nucleotides match TRBD2. The trim removed 4 bases at V and 8 bases at J, leaving 9 bases unmatched. CDR1 and CDR2 from the germline V gene are SGHNT and YYREEE (reference sequence). The CDR3 is made up of 14 amino acids.

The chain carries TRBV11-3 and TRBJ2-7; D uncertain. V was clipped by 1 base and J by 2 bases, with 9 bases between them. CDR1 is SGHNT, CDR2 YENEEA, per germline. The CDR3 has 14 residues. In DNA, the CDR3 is TGTGCCAGCAGCTTAGGAACCGGACCCTACGAGCAGTACTTC. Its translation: CASSLGTGPYEQYF.

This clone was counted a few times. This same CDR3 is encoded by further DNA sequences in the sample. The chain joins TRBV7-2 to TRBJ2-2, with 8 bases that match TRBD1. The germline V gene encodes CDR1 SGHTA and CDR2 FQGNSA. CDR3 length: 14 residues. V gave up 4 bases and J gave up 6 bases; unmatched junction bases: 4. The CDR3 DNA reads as TGTGCCAGCAGCTCCAGGGGGCGGGCCGGGGAGCTGTTTTTT. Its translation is CASSSRGRAGELFF.

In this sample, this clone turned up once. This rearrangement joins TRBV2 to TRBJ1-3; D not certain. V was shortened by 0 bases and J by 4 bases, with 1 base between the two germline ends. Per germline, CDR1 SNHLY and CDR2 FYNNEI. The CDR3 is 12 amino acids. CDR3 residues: CASSEAGNTIYF. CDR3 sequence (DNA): TGTGCCAGCAGTGAAGCGGGAAACACCATATATTTT.

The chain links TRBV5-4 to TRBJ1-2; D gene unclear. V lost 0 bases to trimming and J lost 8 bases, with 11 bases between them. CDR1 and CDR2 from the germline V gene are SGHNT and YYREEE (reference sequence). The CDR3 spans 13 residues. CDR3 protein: CASSLVGGPGYTF. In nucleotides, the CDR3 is TGTGCCAGCAGCTTGGTAGGCGGGCCCGGCTACACCTTC.

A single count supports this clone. CDR3 sequence: CASGLDKHNEQFF. The CDR3, as DNA: TGTGCTAGTGGTTTGGATAAGCACAATGAGCAGTTCTTC. The V call is TRBV12-5, the J call TRBJ2-1, with unresolved D. CDR3 length: 13 residues. Germline CDR1 is LGHNT and CDR2 is FRNRAP. The V gene lost 1 base and the J gene lost 5 bases, with 6 bases spanning the gap.

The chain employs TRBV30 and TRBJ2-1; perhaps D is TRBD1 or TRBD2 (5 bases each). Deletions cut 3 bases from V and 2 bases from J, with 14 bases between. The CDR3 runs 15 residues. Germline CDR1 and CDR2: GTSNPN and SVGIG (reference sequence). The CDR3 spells CAWRPWDRPYNEQFF. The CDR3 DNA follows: TGTGCCTGGAGGCCCTGGGACCGCCCCTACAATGAGCAGTTCTTC.

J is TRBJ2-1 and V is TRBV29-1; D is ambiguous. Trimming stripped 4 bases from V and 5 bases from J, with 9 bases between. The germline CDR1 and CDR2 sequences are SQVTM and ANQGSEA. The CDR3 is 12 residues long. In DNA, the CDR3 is TGCAGCGTTGCCCCACCGAACAATGAGCAGTTCTTC. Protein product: CSVAPPNNEQFF.

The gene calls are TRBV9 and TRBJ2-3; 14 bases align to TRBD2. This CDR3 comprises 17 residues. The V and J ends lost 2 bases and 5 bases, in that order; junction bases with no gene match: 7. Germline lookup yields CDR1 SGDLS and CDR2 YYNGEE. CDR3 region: CASSVEGLAGEGDTQYF. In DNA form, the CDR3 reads TGTGCCAGCAGCGTTGAGGGACTAGCGGGAGAAGGAGATACGCAGTATTTT.

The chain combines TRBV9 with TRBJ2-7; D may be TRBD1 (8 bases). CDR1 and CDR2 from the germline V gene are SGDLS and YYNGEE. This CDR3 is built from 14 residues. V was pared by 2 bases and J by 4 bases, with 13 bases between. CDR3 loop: CASSVQQGGYEQYF. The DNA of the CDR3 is TGTGCCAGCAGCGTTCAACAGGGGGGGTACGAGCAGTACTTC.